The subject of this entry is one T cell receptor beta chain. The antigen remains undetermined. V lost 2 bases to trimming and J lost 7 bases, with 8 bases between them. Germline V gene lookup returns CDR1 MNHEY and CDR2 SVGAGI. The CDR3 is made up of 13 amino acids. 13 Jbeta primers and 60 Vbeta primers were used for the PCR. The protocol was immunoSEQ multiplex PCR, while the TCRdb copy is restricted to in-frame clones and leaves out a portion. This listing includes roughly 120,000 clones. The data originate from a study of cytomegalovirus exposure and HLA in healthy donors. Whole-study context: In an earlier analysis, 90 million to 120 million unique TCR beta sequences were found from some 170 million T cells. Study conclusions and caveats: An Asian-associated ancestry cluster reportedly showed fewer N-insertions than the roughly 670-donor mean in a later analysis. It was shown in a later analysis that HLA-associated TCR beta chains were more clonally expanded than other, equally common chains.

Participants comprised healthy donors of bone marrow. Sequencing was done on a sample of PBMCs. This clonotype was obtained from a man aged 40-49 years in good health and CMV-seropositive. The V and J genes are TRBV6-5 and TRBJ2-2; possible D gene TRBD1, 5 bases. CDR3 region: CASSYGAVGELFF. The CDR3 DNA is TGTGCCAGCAGTTACGGGGCGGTCGGGGAGCTGTTTTTT.